This T cell receptor (beta chain) was obtained from a study of T cells after yellow fever vaccination. TCRdb called the 5' RACE reads again in MiXCR, with one record for every CDR3 protein. The sample includes some 150,000 distinct CDR3 sequences, approximately 11% of them seen just once. The V gene's germline CDR1 is SEHNR and CDR2 FQNEAQ (reference sequence). This CDR3 has 15 residues. V was shortened by 5 bases and J by 1 base, with 12 bases between the two germline ends. The TCR comes from a man younger than 35 who received the YFV17D yellow fever vaccine. The chain recombines TRBV7-9 with TRBJ2-4; unclear D gene. This specimen was CD8+ T cells sorted from PBMCs, taken 15 days after the yellow fever booster vaccination. CDR3 sequence: CASSPAHGAKNIQYF. CDR3 DNA sequence: TGTGCCAGCAGCCCAGCTCACGGGGCCAAAAACATTCAGTACTTC.